This entry concerns a single TCR beta chain. The data originate from a study of T cell changes during pregnancy in multiple sclerosis. Per germline, CDR1 SGHNT and CDR2 YYREEE (reference sequence). V gave up 3 bases and J gave up 0 bases; unmatched junction bases: 9. The CDR3 has 17 residues. Sequenced by immunoSEQ multiplex PCR; TCRdb stores in-frame clones only, minus some. The table includes about 40,000 clones, 91% detected once. The V and J genes are TRBV5-4 and TRBJ2-5, with 9 positions matching TRBD1. The material sequenced was CD4+ T cells from peripheral blood mononuclear cells, taken in the third trimester of pregnancy. This TCR derives from a female donor in good health, enrolled as a control in a pregnancy study. The chain's CDR3 is CASSSIEWTGDQETQYF. The DNA for the CDR3 is TGTGCCAGCAGCTCAATAGAATGGACAGGGGACCAAGAGACCCAGTACTTC.